The sequence of this TCR beta chain was determined in a study of OX40 agonist ivuxolimab in advanced cancers. Overall study context: Patients with hepatocellular carcinoma, melanoma, renal cell or head and neck cancer made up the dose-escalation patients.

TCRdb's copy holds only in-frame clones and misses some; the assay was immunoSEQ multiplex PCR. This sample has about 62,000 clones; 75% to 85% occur once, and the top ten carry roughly a tenth. CDR3 length: 13 amino acids. Germline V gene sequence: CDR1 MNHNS, CDR2 SASEGT. Trimming shortened V by 4 bases and J by 2 bases, and 9 bases separated the two germline ends. This chain joins TRBV6-1 and TRBJ2-7; D call uncertain. The TCR originated in an adult with an advanced solid tumor such as melanoma, head and neck, liver or kidney cancer. Sequencing used CD4+ or CD8+ T cells sorted from blood, obtained in a trial of the OX40 agonist ivuxolimab. The CDR3 here is CASSGRGAYEQYF. In nucleotides, the CDR3 is TGTGCCAGCAGTGGTCGTGGGGCCTACGAGCAGTACTTC.